A selection of T cell receptor beta chains follows, all from one sample in a study of blood T cell repertoires in COVID-19. The repertoire was sequenced with immunoSEQ multiplex PCR; TCRdb's copy has only in-frame clones and lacks some. The table shows about 370,000 clones, with 80% to 90% occurring only once. The sequenced sample was peripheral blood. These receptor sequences come from a woman younger than 45 with COVID-19, enrolled during active disease. The CDR3 runs from the conserved cysteine through the conserved F or W. Each record gives: V gene, clone size, D gene, J gene, CDR3 DNA, CDR3 protein. D genes are given only for firm matches. Expanded clones are given a class, and other clones once, few, many or no size at all.

V: TRBV5-1
size: .
D: .
J: TRBJ2-1
DNA: TGCGCCAGCAGCTTTACAGGTAGCTCCTACAATGAGCAGTTCTTC
CDR3: CASSFTGSSYNEQFF

V: TRBV30
size: .
D: .
J: TRBJ1-4
DNA: TGTGCCTGGAGCGACAAGTATACAAAACTGTTTTTT
CDR3: CAWSDKYTKLFF

V: TRBV5-6
size: .
D: TRBD2
J: TRBJ2-7
DNA: TGTGCCAGCAGCTCACTCGGGGGGGCCGGCGAGCAGTACTTC
CDR3: CASSSLGGAGEQYF

V: TRBV2
size: .
D: TRBD1
J: TRBJ1-1
DNA: TGTGCCAGCAGGCTTGGACAGGGGAACACTGAAGCTTTCTTT
CDR3: CASRLGQGNTEAFF

V: TRBV7-2
size: .
D: .
J: TRBJ1-2
DNA: TGTGCCAGCAGCTTAGTTTTTTCAGGTTCTAACTATGGCTACACCTTC
CDR3: CASSLVFSGSNYGYTF

V: TRBV11-2
size: .
D: TRBD1
J: TRBJ2-5
DNA: TGTGCCAGCAGCTCGATGGACAGGGGACAAGAGACCCAGTACTTC
CDR3: CASSSMDRGQETQYF

V: TRBV9
size: once
D: TRBD1
J: TRBJ2-5
DNA: TGTGCCAGCAGCACAGGGGTCCAAGAGACCCAGTACTTC
CDR3: CASSTGVQETQYF

V: TRBV6-5
size: .
D: TRBD1
J: TRBJ1-1
DNA: TGTGCCAGCAGTAAAACAGGGGATGGGAACACTGAAGCTTTCTTT
CDR3: CASSKTGDGNTEAFF

V: TRBV6-5
size: .
D: TRBD1
J: TRBJ1-2
DNA: TGTGCCAGCAGCCAGGACAGGGGAACGAACTATGGCTACACCTTC
CDR3: CASSQDRGTNYGYTF

V: TRBV6-1
size: .
D: TRBD2
J: TRBJ2-2
DNA: TGTGCCAGCAGTGAATTAACTAGCGGGGGGGGAAGGGAGCTGTTTTTT
CDR3: CASSELTSGGGRELFF

V: TRBV11-3
size: .
D: .
J: TRBJ2-2
DNA: TGTGCCAGCAGCTTATTCCAAAACACCGGGGAGCTGTTTTTT
CDR3: CASSLFQNTGELFF

V: TRBV27
size: .
D: .
J: TRBJ2-3
DNA: TGTGCCAGCAGGGCCGGGGGGGACAGGGTCCCAGATACGCAGTATTTT
CDR3: CASRAGGDRVPDTQYF

V: TRBV2
size: .
D: TRBD1
J: TRBJ1-2
DNA: TGTGCCAGCAGTGAGGACAGGGCTAGGAACTATGGCTACACCTTC
CDR3: CASSEDRARNYGYTF

V: TRBV2
size: .
D: .
J: TRBJ2-6
DNA: TGTGCCACCGGCGGTTCTGGGGCCAACGTCCTGACTTTC
CDR3: CATGGSGANVLTF

V: TRBV15
size: .
D: TRBD1
J: TRBJ2-5
DNA: TGTGCCACCAGCAGAGATTTCGAGGGGGCTGGTGAGACCCAGTACTTC
CDR3: CATSRDFEGAGETQYF

V: TRBV15
size: .
D: .
J: TRBJ2-5
DNA: TGTGCCACCAGCAGAGATCCGGGGACTGAAGAGACCCAGTACTTC
CDR3: CATSRDPGTEETQYF

V: TRBV5-4
size: .
D: TRBD1
J: TRBJ2-6
DNA: TGTGCCAGCAGCGCCCGGGACAGGGTGTCCGGGGCCAACGTCCTGACTTTC
CDR3: CASSARDRVSGANVLTF

V: TRBV28
size: once
D: .
J: TRBJ1-1
DNA: TGTGCCAGCAGTTTTTCCTTACAGGAGCCAATATCGGGCGAAACTTTCTTT
CDR3: CASSFSLQEPISGETFF

V: TRBV7-9
size: .
D: TRBD1
J: TRBJ2-5
DNA: TGTGCCAGCAGCCGACAGGGTGGGGAGACCCAGTACTTC
CDR3: CASSRQGGETQYF

V: TRBV7-8
size: .
D: .
J: TRBJ1-4
DNA: TGTGCCAGCAGGTCGGATGCAGGGGCAACTAATGAAAAACTGTTTTTT
CDR3: CASRSDAGATNEKLFF

V: TRBV14
size: once
D: .
J: TRBJ1-1
DNA: TGTGCCAGCAGAAGGGAGGCGGCCTACACTGAAGCTTTCTTT
CDR3: CASRREAAYTEAFF

V: TRBV4-3
size: .
D: TRBD2
J: TRBJ2-3
DNA: TGCGCCAGCAGCCCTGGGGCCAGGACTAGCGGGAGGGCGAGAGATACGCAGTATTTT
CDR3: CASSPGARTSGRARDTQYF

V: TRBV24-1
size: .
D: .
J: TRBJ2-1
DNA: TGTGCCACCAGTGATTTGTCTACTAGTCACGGCAATGAGCAGTTCTTC
CDR3: CATSDLSTSHGNEQFF

V: TRBV24-1
size: .
D: .
J: TRBJ2-1
DNA: TGTGCCACCAGTGATTTTATGGCAGACTCCTACAATGAGCAGTTCTTC
CDR3: CATSDFMADSYNEQFF

V: TRBV11-3
size: .
D: TRBD2
J: TRBJ2-7
DNA: TGTGCCAGCAGCTCGGGGGGGCCGTACGACGAGCAGTACTTC
CDR3: CASSSGGPYDEQYF

V: TRBV15
size: .
D: .
J: TRBJ1-1
DNA: TGTGCCACCAGCCCTCGACCCGGGGACACTGAAGCTTTCTTT
CDR3: CATSPRPGDTEAFF

V: TRBV28
size: .
D: .
J: TRBJ2-3
DNA: TGTGCCAGCAGTATAGCGGAGGCTAGCACAGATACGCAGTATTTT
CDR3: CASSIAEASTDTQYF

V: TRBV5-6
size: .
D: TRBD2
J: TRBJ2-1
DNA: TGTGCCAGCAGCTTGGTTCTAGCGGGAGATCCCAATGAGCAGTTCTTC
CDR3: CASSLVLAGDPNEQFF

V: TRBV14
size: .
D: .
J: TRBJ2-1
DNA: TGTGCCAGCAGCCAGCTAGCGAGCAATGAGCAGTTCTTC
CDR3: CASSQLASNEQFF

V: TRBV7-2
size: .
D: TRBD2
J: TRBJ2-5
DNA: TGTGCCAGCAGCCCCTGGACTAGCCGTAAAGTTGGAGAGACCCAGTACTTC
CDR3: CASSPWTSRKVGETQYF

V: TRBV4-3
size: once
D: TRBD2
J: TRBJ2-1
DNA: TGCGCCAGCAGCCTCGAGCGGGAGAATGAGCAGTTCTTC
CDR3: CASSLERENEQFF

V: TRBV6-5
size: .
D: .
J: TRBJ2-7
DNA: TGTGCCAGCAGTTACGGGCGGGACCTCTACGAGCAGTACTTC
CDR3: CASSYGRDLYEQYF

V: TRBV30
size: once
D: .
J: TRBJ1-1
DNA: TGTGCCTGGAGTGTAAAGGGGTGGGACACTGAAGCTTTCTTT
CDR3: CAWSVKGWDTEAFF

V: TRBV6-2/TRBV6-3
size: once
D: TRBD2
J: TRBJ2-1
DNA: TGTGCCAGCAGTCTAGCGGGAGTTGGATTTAATGAGCAGTTCTTC
CDR3: CASSLAGVGFNEQFF

V: TRBV10-3
size: .
D: .
J: TRBJ2-3
DNA: TGTGCCATCAGTGAGTCCTTGCGCCTTGCTAGCACAGATACGCAGTATTTT
CDR3: CAISESLRLASTDTQYF

V: TRBV11-2
size: .
D: .
J: TRBJ2-3
DNA: TGTGCCAGCAGCTTAGTGCAGGGGCACACAGATACGCAGTATTTT
CDR3: CASSLVQGHTDTQYF

V: TRBV12-3/TRBV12-4
size: .
D: .
J: TRBJ1-2
DNA: TGTGCCAGCAGTCAGGCTCCGACCGCGAGTTACACCTTC
CDR3: CASSQAPTASYTF

V: TRBV7-2
size: .
D: .
J: TRBJ1-5
DNA: TGTGCCAGCAGCTTACGGCAGGGGAATCAGCCCCAGCATTTT
CDR3: CASSLRQGNQPQHF

V: TRBV19
size: .
D: TRBD1
J: TRBJ1-1
DNA: TGTGCCAGTAGTGAGGGACAGGTGCGGACTGAAGCTTTCTTT
CDR3: CASSEGQVRTEAFF

V: TRBV6-2/TRBV6-3
size: .
D: TRBD1
J: TRBJ1-1
DNA: TGTGCCAGCAGTCCCGGTGGGACAGGGGGGAAAACTGAAGCTTTCTTT
CDR3: CASSPGGTGGKTEAFF

V: TRBV6-5
size: once
D: TRBD1
J: TRBJ1-5
DNA: TGTGCCAGCAGTTGGGGGGACAGGCCGCCCCAGCATTTT
CDR3: CASSWGDRPPQHF

V: TRBV5-4
size: .
D: .
J: TRBJ2-3
DNA: TGTGCCAGCAGCTTGGTCCAGAGCACAGATACGCAGTATTTT
CDR3: CASSLVQSTDTQYF

V: TRBV5-6
size: .
D: .
J: TRBJ2-3
DNA: TGTGCCAGCAGCCTCCTAGCGAGTACGCAGTATTTT
CDR3: CASSLLASTQYF

V: TRBV4-1
size: .
D: .
J: TRBJ2-1
DNA: TGCGCCAGCAGCCGACAAACCAAGCAGCACAATGAGCAGTTCTTC
CDR3: CASSRQTKQHNEQFF

V: TRBV10-1
size: .
D: TRBD2
J: TRBJ2-2
DNA: TGCGCCAACCGGTTAGCGGGGGCTTTTCGTAGCACCGGGGAGCTGTTTTTT
CDR3: CANRLAGAFRSTGELFF

V: TRBV19
size: .
D: .
J: TRBJ1-5
DNA: TGTGCCAGTAGTATAGATTCAGGGGCATGGAATCAGCCCCAGCATTTT
CDR3: CASSIDSGAWNQPQHF

V: TRBV14
size: .
D: .
J: TRBJ1-2
DNA: TGTGCCAGCAGCCCGGCAGCAGGGGCGGCCTACACCTTC
CDR3: CASSPAAGAAYTF

V: TRBV4-3
size: .
D: TRBD2
J: TRBJ2-7
DNA: TGCGCCAGCAGCCAAGCGCTAGCGGGGGGCCTCAGCTCCTACGAGCAGTACTTC
CDR3: CASSQALAGGLSSYEQYF

V: TRBV11-2
size: .
D: .
J: TRBJ2-3
DNA: TGTGCCAGCAGCTTAGGGGGGCCTTCCCAGTATTTT
CDR3: CASSLGGPSQYF

V: TRBV6-5
size: .
D: .
J: TRBJ2-7
DNA: TGTGCCAGTGGGACACAGTCCTACGAGCAGTACTTC
CDR3: CASGTQSYEQYF

V: TRBV29-1
size: .
D: .
J: TRBJ2-2
DNA: TGCAGCGTTGAAGCTGGGGAGCTGTTTTTT
CDR3: CSVEAGELFF

V: TRBV11-2
size: .
D: TRBD1
J: TRBJ1-2
DNA: TGTGCCAGCAGCGACGGACAGGGGGAGAACGGCTACACCTTC
CDR3: CASSDGQGENGYTF

V: TRBV11-3
size: .
D: .
J: TRBJ2-1
DNA: TGTGCCAGCAGCTTAGGCAGAAATAATGAGCAGTTCTTC
CDR3: CASSLGRNNEQFF